Below are 26 T cell receptor beta chains sequenced from a single sample in a study of blood T cell repertoires in COVID-19. Sequenced by immunoSEQ multiplex PCR; TCRdb stores in-frame clones only, minus some. The table includes around 80,000 clones, more than 80% detected once. Sample: peripheral blood. The receptors here all came from a woman at least 80 years old with acute or convalescent COVID-19.

The chain combines TRBV7-3 with TRBJ2-3; D perhaps matches TRBD2 (6 bases). Germline CDR1 SGHTA, CDR2 FQGTGA. V was trimmed by 5 bases and J by 5 bases, leaving 14 bases between them. The CDR3 has 14 residues. The CDR3 reads CASSRGQGGDTQYF. CDR3 nucleotides: TGTGCCAGCAGCCGAGGGCAGGGAGGAGATACGCAGTATTTT.

In this sample, this clone turned up a few times. In DNA form, the CDR3 reads TGTGCCAGCAGGGGGCAGCCCGGCGGGGAGCTGTTTTTT. Encoded protein: CASRGQPGGELFF. The J gene is TRBJ2-2, the V gene TRBV2; D possibly corresponds to TRBD1 (5 bases). Germline CDR1 reads SNHLY; CDR2 reads FYNNEI. The V gene lost 6 bases and the J gene lost 7 bases, with 12 bases spanning the gap. This CDR3 has 13 amino acids.

The chain combines TRBV7-2 with TRBJ1-5; a possible D gene is TRBD1 (6 bases). Germline V gene sequence: CDR1 SGHTA, CDR2 FQGNSA. This CDR3 spans 15 amino acids. V was pared by 3 bases and J by 4 bases, with 13 bases between. The DNA for the CDR3 is TGTGCCAGCAGCTTGGCGGGGGCCCTTAATCAGCCCCAGCATTTT. Translation: CASSLAGALNQPQHF.

CDR3 protein: CASSDILYGYTF. Written as DNA, the CDR3 is TGCGCCAGCAGTGACATTCTATATGGCTACACCTTC. The rearrangement uses TRBV10-2 and TRBJ1-2; D unresolved. CDR1 WSHSY and CDR2 SAAADI come from the germline V gene. The CDR3 is made up of 12 amino acids. Between the trimmed V and J ends, which lost 3 bases and 5 bases, there was a span of 7 bases.

The rearrangement joins TRBV15 to TRBJ1-1; D not resolved. This CDR3 region has 13 residues. V dropped 2 bases and J dropped 1 base, with 5 bases sitting between them. CDR1 LNHNV and CDR2 YYDKDF come from the germline V gene (reference sequence). The DNA of the CDR3 is TGTGCCACCAGCAGACAACAGAACACTGAAGCTTTCTTT. Protein product: CATSRQQNTEAFF.

CDR3: CASSQKDRGYNEQFF. CDR3 coding DNA: TGTGCCAGCAGCCAAAAGGACAGGGGTTACAATGAGCAGTTCTTC. The genes are TRBV3-1 (or the pseudogene TRBV3-2) and TRBJ2-1, with 9 bases matching TRBD1. Germline V gives CDR1 LGHDT, CDR2 YNNKEL (reference sequence). The CDR3 is 15 residues long. Trimming removed 2 bases from V and 4 bases from J; junction bases left unmatched: 3.

This clone showed up just a few times. The chain joins TRBV24-1 to TRBJ2-3; D is undetermined. The CDR3 runs 12 residues. Germline V gene data show CDR1 as KGHDR and CDR2 as SFDVKD. Trimming took off 3 bases at V and 9 bases at J, with 9 bases between the two ends. The CDR3 here is CATSDTVQTQYF. The CDR3 nucleotides read TGTGCCACCAGTGATACAGTGCAGACGCAGTATTTT.

The chain is built from TRBV28 and TRBJ1-4; no firm D call. V was shortened by 4 bases and J by 3 bases, with 12 bases between the two germline ends. The CDR3 is made up of 15 amino acids. Germline-derived CDR1 and CDR2 are MDHEN and SYDVKM. As DNA, the CDR3 is TGTGCCAGCAGTTCCTTAATGAGGGCTAATGAAAAACTGTTTTTT. Translated: CASSSLMRANEKLFF.

The rearrangement joins TRBV28 to TRBJ2-7; no reliable D call. The CDR3 loop spans 16 amino acids. Germline loops: CDR1 MDHEN, CDR2 SYDVKM. V lost 5 bases to trimming and J lost 4 bases, with 21 bases between them. The CDR3 loop reads CASSTTARLTPYEQYF. The CDR3 DNA reads as TGTGCCAGCAGTACAACGGCTAGGCTTACCCCGTACGAGCAGTACTTC.

The rearrangement joins TRBV3-1 (or the pseudogene TRBV3-2) to TRBJ1-1; 8 bases agree with TRBD1. CDR3 length: 15 residues. V shed 2 bases and J 2 bases; nucleotides not matched to a gene: 4. The germline V gene encodes CDR1 LGHDT and CDR2 YNNKEL (reference sequence). DNA for the CDR3: TGTGCCAGCAGCCAACTAGACAGGGGAAACACTGAAGCTTTCTTT. Translated, it gives CASSQLDRGNTEAFF.

About this clone itself: The junction shows a germline mismatch at one end, possibly a read error. The rearrangement uses TRBV10-3 and TRBJ1-3; 8 nucleotides align to TRBD1. Germline loops: CDR1 ENHRY, CDR2 SYGVKD. This CDR3 spans 12 amino acids. The CDR3 loop is CAISLGTGERVF. The DNA of the CDR3 is TGTGCCATCAGTCTAGGGACAGGCGAAAGGGTTTTT.

The chain uses TRBV18 and TRBJ2-5; D is perhaps TRBD1 (6 bases). CDR1 and CDR2 from the germline V gene are KGHSH and LQKENI. The CDR3 contains 17 residues. V lost 0 bases and J lost 2, with 16 bases in between. In DNA form, the CDR3 reads TGTGCCAGCTCACCACCGACCGGGCAGGGGACGCAAGAGACCCAGTACTTC. Its translation: CASSPPTGQGTQETQYF.

J is TRBJ1-3 and V is TRBV19, with D hard to call. Germline V gene data show CDR1 as LNHDA and CDR2 as SQIVND (reference sequence). CDR3 length: 13 amino acids. Deletions cut 3 bases from V and 7 bases from J, with 10 bases between. The CDR3 protein is CASSIGQWNTIYF. The CDR3 DNA reads TGTGCCAGTAGTATTGGTCAGTGGAACACCATATATTTT.

V gene TRBV5-5 combines with J gene TRBJ2-3; TRBD1 matches at 8 bases. Trimming removed 4 bases from V and 2 bases from J; junction bases left unmatched: 9. Germline V gene sequence: CDR1 SGHKS, CDR2 YYEKEE (reference sequence). The CDR3 loop spans 16 amino acids. Written as DNA, the CDR3 is TGTGCCAGCAGCCCTGTGACAGGGGACCCCACAGATACGCAGTATTTT. Its protein is CASSPVTGDPTDTQYF.

CDR3 region: CASSILTSRGNQPQHF. The CDR3 bases are TGTGCCAGTAGTATCCTCACCAGCAGGGGCAATCAGCCCCAGCATTTT. The chain uses TRBV19 and TRBJ1-5, with D possibly being TRBD1 (5 bases). This CDR3 is 16 amino acids long. Looked up from germline, CDR1 is LNHDA and CDR2 is SQIVND (reference sequence). Trimming left V 3 bases short and J 2 bases short, with 14 bases between.

The chain has TRBV5-1 and TRBJ2-5, with 9 bases lining up with TRBD1. The CDR3 loop spans 14 amino acids. The V segment lost 5 bases and the J segment 1 base; nucleotides outside the gene matches: 3. Germline values: CDR1 SGHRS, CDR2 YFSETQ. The CDR3 reads CASRLQGAQETQYF. CDR3 nucleotide sequence: TGCGCCAGCAGACTACAGGGGGCCCAAGAGACCCAGTACTTC.

The V call is TRBV6-5, the J call TRBJ1-5; D might be TRBD1 (5 bases). V was clipped by 7 bases and J by 0 bases, with 13 bases between them. Germline values: CDR1 MNHEY, CDR2 SVGAGI. This CDR3 is 15 amino acids long. The CDR3 DNA sequence: TGTGCCAGCAACGGACGGACAAATAGCAATCAGCCCCAGCATTTT. Translated: CASNGRTNSNQPQHF.

The chain recombines TRBV6-5 with TRBJ1-1; maybe TRBD1 (5 bases). Between the trimmed V and J ends, which lost 6 bases and 7 bases, there was a span of 12 bases. CDR3 length: 12 residues. Germline values: CDR1 MNHEY, CDR2 SVGAGI. CDR3 amino acids: CASSYRGGEAFF. CDR3 DNA sequence: TGTGCCAGCAGCTATAGGGGAGGTGAAGCTTTCTTT.

V is TRBV5-5 and J is TRBJ2-6; 8 bases fit TRBD1. There are 19 residues in the CDR3. CDR1 SGHKS and CDR2 YYEKEE come from the germline V gene (reference sequence). Trimming took 6 bases from V and 4 from J; bases not matched to a gene: 18. CDR3 DNA: TGTGCCAGCACCTCTGGCGCAGGGGGCGTAAATCACGGGGCCAACGTCCTGACTTTC. Its translation is CASTSGAGGVNHGANVLTF.

This rearrangement joins TRBV2 to TRBJ2-7; TRBD1 matches 11 bases. The CDR3 has 14 residues. V was pared by 6 bases and J by 4 bases, with 5 bases of the junction left unmatched. Germline CDR1 is SNHLY and CDR2 is FYNNEI. The CDR3 nucleotides read TGTGCCAGCAGCCAAGGGGACAGGGGGTACGAGCAGTACTTC. Translating gives CASSQGDRGYEQYF.

With regard to this clone: Other nucleotide sequences from this sample produce the same CDR3. This sequence joins TRBV18 and TRBJ2-7, with a weak D call TRBD2 (6 bases). Germline loops: CDR1 KGHSH, CDR2 LQKENI. Trimming pared 3 bases from V and 0 bases from J, leaving 6 bases between. The length of the CDR3 is 13 residues. The CDR3 loop is CASSPGSSYEQYF. CDR3 nucleotide sequence: TGTGCCAGCTCACCCGGGAGCTCCTACGAGCAGTACTTC. Looking up the rest from reference TRBV18 and TRBJ2-7 gives the full variable domain: NAGVMQNPRHLVRRRGQEARLRCSPMKGHSHVYWYRQLPEEGLKFMVYLQKENIIDESGMPKERFSAEFPKEGPSILRIQQVVRGDSAAYFCASSPGSSYEQYFGPGTRLTVT.

The chain has TRBV5-1 and TRBJ1-4; 7 nucleotides match TRBD1. This CDR3 is built from 13 residues. The germline V gene encodes CDR1 SGHRS and CDR2 YFSETQ. With V trimmed by 4 bases and J by 5 bases, 2 bases remained unmatched. Written as DNA, the CDR3 is TGCGCCAGCAGCACGACAGGGAATGAAAAACTGTTTTTT. It specifies CASSTTGNEKLFF.

This chain links TRBV30 with TRBJ2-5; possibly TRBD2 for D (5 bases). The V end lost 3 bases, the J end lost 5 bases, and 13 bases lay between the germline ends. The CDR3 runs 13 residues. Germline CDR1 GTSNPN, CDR2 SVGIG (reference sequence). CDR3 nucleotides: TGTGCCTGGAGCCTCACTAGGACCGAGACCCAGTACTTC. This codes for CAWSLTRTETQYF.

The chain carries TRBV24-1 and TRBJ2-1, with D unresolved. Germline V CDR1 and CDR2: KGHDR, SFDVKD. CDR3 size: 11 residues. V shed 3 bases and J shed 9 bases, with 5 bases lying between them. CDR3 in DNA: TGTGCCACCAGTGATCTAATTGAGCAGTTCTTC. Translation gives CATSDLIEQFF.

V usage is TRBV28 and J usage is TRBJ1-1; D possibly corresponds to TRBD1 (5 bases). Trimming left V 3 bases short and J 6 bases short, with 8 bases between. The germline V gene has CDR1 MDHEN and CDR2 SYDVKM. The CDR3 is 12 amino acids. The chain's CDR3 is CASSFQGPEAFF. The CDR3 nucleotides read TGTGCCAGCAGTTTTCAGGGCCCTGAAGCTTTCTTT.

This clone was counted only a few times. CDR3 residues: CASSLTGGWETQYF. The DNA for the CDR3 is TGTGCCAGTAGTTTAACGGGAGGTTGGGAGACCCAGTACTTC. This chain links TRBV19 with TRBJ2-5; 7 bases are a match to TRBD2. Germline V gives CDR1 LNHDA, CDR2 SQIVND (reference sequence). With V trimmed by 5 bases and J by 5 bases, 8 bases remained unmatched. The CDR3 has 14 amino acids.